This record covers a single T cell receptor beta chain. As originally analysed: Nucleated cell counts were estimated from reference gene primer amplification. Only in-frame clones appear in the TCRdb table, and some are missing; sequencing was by immunoSEQ multiplex PCR. That table is the source of V, J and clone size, and D and trimming were worked out from the DNA. The table has tens of thousands of clones, around 92% seen once. The V gene's germline CDR1 is SGDLS and CDR2 YYNGEE. The CDR3 spans 14 residues. V was pared by 1 base and J by 0 bases, with 6 bases between. This entry belongs to a study of blood T cell repertoires in COVID-19. Overall study context: Sites in the United States, Italy and Spain provided acute and convalescent COVID-19 samples.

The J gene is TRBJ2-3, the V gene TRBV9; TRBD1 is a possible D gene (5 bases). Sequencing was done on a sample of peripheral blood. This sequence was found in a woman aged 45-65 years in a cohort sampled during active COVID-19. The CDR3 sequence: CASSVQGSTDTQYF. The CDR3 DNA reads as TGTGCCAGCAGCGTACAGGGAAGCACAGATACGCAGTATTTT.